This T cell receptor (beta chain) was captured by sequencing in a study of molecular identifiers for immune sequencing clone quantification. At the level of the study: Within a replicate experiment, RNA obtained from either 20,000 or 100,000 naive CD8 cells was divided into five aliquots, and four of those aliquots were then sequenced. Regarding the study as a whole: Whereas naive cells kept under 1% of molecules in clones above 20 RNA copies, such clones held over 98% in effectors.

The authors gated naive CD8 T cells as CD8+CD4-CCR7+CD45RA+ for sorting. As for this clonotype: Its antigen is currently unknown.

The ends lost 2 bases at V and 2 bases at J; junction bases unmatched: 4. Looked up from germline, CDR1 is LGHNA and CDR2 is YSLEER. CDR3 size: 15 residues. Bulk TCR libraries were made with methods that had been previously described and with listed TCR primers. TCRdb re-called the PCR reads through MiXCR, storing one row per CDR3 protein. Of roughly 90,000 distinct CDR3 sequences in the sample, about 23% are singletons; the top ten hold 0.6% to 0.9%. Sequencing used naive CD8+ T cells from blood, with Jurkat cell RNA spiked in. Stated subset: FACS-sorted CD8+CD4-CCR7+CD45RA+ naive T cells. This TCR derives from a human donor in good health. Some libraries in this study had Jurkat cell RNA spiked in. This chain links TRBV4-3 with TRBJ2-7; 9 bases line up with TRBD2. CDR3 in amino acids: CASSQTLAGAYEQYF. The CDR3 DNA follows: TGCGCCAGCAGCCAAACACTAGCGGGTGCCTACGAGCAGTACTTC.